The 10 T cell receptor beta chains reported below all come from one sample, sequenced in a study of cytomegalovirus exposure and HLA in healthy donors. PCR involved 60 Vbeta and 13 Jbeta primers. The repertoire was sequenced with immunoSEQ multiplex PCR; TCRdb's copy has only in-frame clones and lacks some. The sample carries over 100,000 clones, approximately 10% recorded once. The sample taken for sequencing was PBMCs. The source of these receptors is a woman between 40 and 50 years old in good health and CMV-seropositive.

The chain is built from TRBV27 and TRBJ1-4, with 8 bases that match TRBD1. This CDR3 has 13 residues. V shed 7 bases and J 12 bases; nucleotides not matched to a gene: 10. Germline CDR1 is MNHEY and CDR2 is SMNVEV (reference sequence). CDR3 residues: CASKEGQGGQLFF. The CDR3 DNA is TGTGCCAGCAAGGAAGGACAGGGAGGGCAACTGTTTTTT.

This clone was detected only a few times. The V and J genes are TRBV5-1 and TRBJ2-1; D may be TRBD2 (7 bases). The CDR3 is made up of 15 amino acids. The germline V and J ends were trimmed by 7 bases and 4 bases, with 18 bases remaining between them. Germline loops: CDR1 SGHRS, CDR2 YFSETQ. DNA for the CDR3: TGCGCCAGCTACCCCGGGGCGGGGGCGTACAATGAGCAGTTCTTC. It translates to CASYPGAGAYNEQFF. Looking up the rest from reference TRBV5-1 and TRBJ2-1 gives the full variable domain: KAGVTQTPRYLIKTRGQQVTLSCSPISGHRSVSWYQQTPGQGLQFLFEYFSETQRNKGNFPGRFSGRQFSNSRSEMNVSTLELGDSALYLCASYPGAGAYNEQFFGPGTRLTVL.

This clone was seen a few times. The gene calls are TRBV7-2 and TRBJ2-5; 9 bases are a match to TRBD2. Looked up from germline, CDR1 is SGHTA and CDR2 is FQGNSA. CDR3 length equals 17 residues. The trim removed 1 base at V and 5 bases at J, leaving 11 bases unmatched. CDR3 nucleotide sequence: TGTGCCAGCAGCTTAGAGGCGGGGCGGGGGGGCCGGGAGACCCAGTACTTC. It yields the protein CASSLEAGRGGRETQYF.

Only a few counts were recorded for this clone. The J gene is TRBJ2-3, the V gene TRBV5-6; 9 bases map to TRBD1. J lost 2 bases, V lost 1 base, and 2 bases had no gene match. Germline CDR1 SGHDT, CDR2 YYEEEE. The CDR3 runs 15 residues. CDR3 residues: CASSLWDRATDTQYF. In DNA, the CDR3 is TGTGCCAGCAGCTTGTGGGACAGGGCCACAGATACGCAGTATTTT.

This chain connects TRBV5-4 to TRBJ1-1, with D possibly TRBD1 on 5 matching bases. V was clipped by 3 bases and J by 5 bases, with 14 bases between them. Germline assignment: CDR1 SGHNT and CDR2 YYREEE (reference sequence). The CDR3 extends over 14 amino acids. Here the CDR3 reads CASSSLQGRTEAFF. The DNA for the CDR3 is TGTGCCAGCAGCTCCCTCCAGGGAAGAACTGAAGCTTTCTTT. Together with reference TRBV5-4 and TRBJ1-1, the CDR3 gives the full variable domain: ETGVTQSPTHLIKTRGQQVTLRCSSQSGHNTVSWYQQALGQGPQFIFQYYREEENGRGNFPPRFSGLQFPNYSSELNVNALELDDSALYLCASSSLQGRTEAFFGQGTRLTVV.

The V call is TRBV25-1, the J call TRBJ1-1; the match to TRBD1 covers 7 bases. The CDR3 consists of 16 residues. Germline V gene data show CDR1 as MGHDK and CDR2 as SYGVNS. The V gene end was trimmed by 3 bases and the J gene end by 0 bases; junction bases not matched to a gene: 7. CDR3 loop: CASSDTHRGVNTEAFF. The CDR3 bases are TGTGCCAGCAGTGACACTCACAGGGGTGTGAACACTGAAGCTTTCTTT.

The chain joins TRBV5-6 to TRBJ1-6; D remains ambiguous. V lost 0 bases and J 7 bases, leaving 14 bases between the germline ends. This CDR3 region has 16 residues. Germline CDR1 and CDR2: SGHDT and YYEEEE. The CDR3 region has the DNA TGTGCCAGCAGCTTGGGAGCGGCCGGAGAAAATTCACCCCTCCACTTT. It specifies CASSLGAAGENSPLHF.

The chain joins TRBV19 to TRBJ2-5; 9 bases fit TRBD1. The CDR3 loop spans 16 amino acids. Germline values: CDR1 LNHDA, CDR2 SQIVND (reference sequence). Germline trimming cut 1 base from V and 4 bases from J; bases unmatched to any gene: 7. CDR3 residues: CASSIVPGQGLETQYF. DNA of the CDR3: TGTGCCAGTAGTATAGTACCGGGACAGGGCCTAGAGACCCAGTACTTC.

This clone showed up just a few times. The chain carries TRBV5-1 and TRBJ2-2; 13 bases map to TRBD2. The CDR3 loop spans 18 amino acids. Germline V gene data show CDR1 as SGHRS and CDR2 as YFSETQ. After removal of 4 bases from V and 4 bases from J, the junction contained 10 bases not matched to a gene. CDR3 in amino acids: CASSRTSGGRRVTGELFF. CDR3 nucleotide sequence: TGCGCCAGCAGCCGGACTAGCGGGGGACGTCGGGTCACCGGGGAGCTGTTTTTT. The full variable domain, rest sourced from reference TRBV5-1 and TRBJ2-2, is KAGVTQTPRYLIKTRGQQVTLSCSPISGHRSVSWYQQTPGQGLQFLFEYFSETQRNKGNFPGRFSGRQFSNSRSEMNVSTLELGDSALYLCASSRTSGGRRVTGELFFGEGSRLTVL.

This chain links TRBV5-1 with TRBJ1-6, with 7 nucleotides matching TRBD1. Germline V gene lookup returns CDR1 SGHRS and CDR2 YFSETQ. The CDR3 runs to 16 residues. With 0 bases clipped from V and 6 bases from J, the junction kept 6 bases outside the gene matches. Written as DNA, the CDR3 is TGCGCCAGCAGCTTGGCAGGGGGGATGCGTAATTCACCCCTCCACTTT. It yields the protein CASSLAGGMRNSPLHF.